Listed here are 22 T cell receptor beta chains from one sample, sequenced in a study of T cell responses to AZD1222 COVID-19 vaccine. Using immunoSEQ multiplex PCR, the repertoire was profiled, and TCRdb retains in-frame clones only, with some absent. The sample shows some 120,000 clones, roughly 87% of them seen only once. The sequencing used peripheral blood, collected on day 0 of AZD1222 vaccination. The receptors here all came from an adult in good health.

A single count supports this clone. This chain links TRBV28 with TRBJ1-2; D might be TRBD1 (5 bases). The ends were cut back, 4 bases at V and 4 bases at J, with 19 bases in the middle. The CDR3 length is 16 residues. The germline V gene encodes CDR1 MDHEN and CDR2 SYDVKM. CDR3 amino acids: CASSSPGGLGGYGYTF. The DNA for the CDR3 is TGTGCCAGCAGTTCGCCCGGGGGGTTGGGGGGCTATGGCTACACCTTC.

This clone has just one count. This sequence joins TRBV19 and TRBJ1-5, with no clear D. The CDR3 has 10 residues. Germline CDR1 is LNHDA and CDR2 is SQIVND (reference sequence). Trimming shortened V by 10 bases and J by 7 bases, and 8 bases separated the two germline ends. CDR3 coding DNA: TGTGCCACCCTTTGGCAGCCCCAGCATTTT. This sequence encodes CATLWQPQHF.

This chain uses TRBV9 with TRBJ2-1, with D perhaps TRBD1 (6 bases). Trimming pared 4 bases from V and 13 bases from J, leaving 15 bases between. The CDR3 is 12 amino acids. Germline values: CDR1 SGDLS, CDR2 YYNGEE. CDR3: CASSYNEQGQFF. Here the CDR3 DNA reads TGTGCCAGCAGCTACAACGAACAGGGACAGTTCTTC.

The chain carries TRBV18 and TRBJ2-1; D is undetermined. Trimming removed 4 bases at V and 0 bases at J, with 10 bases between. This CDR3 contains 15 residues. Germline CDR1 and CDR2: KGHSH and LQKENI. The CDR3 region is CASSLGRSSYNEQFF. CDR3 bases: TGTGCCAGCTCACTCGGACGGAGCTCCTACAATGAGCAGTTCTTC. Variable domain in full (rest from reference TRBV18 and TRBJ2-1): NAGVMQNPRHLVRRRGQEARLRCSPMKGHSHVYWYRQLPEEGLKFMVYLQKENIIDESGMPKERFSAEFPKEGPSILRIQQVVRGDSAAYFCASSLGRSSYNEQFFGPGTRLTVL.

The chain is built from TRBV28 and TRBJ2-1; a weak D match, TRBD1 (6 bases). CDR1 and CDR2 from the germline V gene are MDHEN and SYDVKM. V shed 6 bases and J shed 5 bases, with 11 bases lying between them. This CDR3 comprises 13 residues. The CDR3 sequence is CASRQGFDNEQFF. The DNA of the CDR3 is TGTGCCAGCAGGCAGGGGTTCGACAATGAGCAGTTCTTC.

This chain links TRBV3-1 (or the pseudogene TRBV3-2) with TRBJ2-1; TRBD1 matches at 7 bases. The CDR3 length is 16 residues. Unmatched junction bases numbered 10, after V lost 4 bases and J lost 4 bases. The germline V gene has CDR1 LGHDT and CDR2 YNNKEL (reference sequence). The CDR3 is CASSPDSGQSYNEQFF. CDR3 DNA: TGTGCCAGCAGCCCAGACTCGGGACAGTCGTACAATGAGCAGTTCTTC.

The CDR3 here is CASGAPDMSYGYTF. CDR3 coding DNA: TGCGCCAGCGGAGCCCCTGACATGAGCTATGGCTACACCTTC. V and J are TRBV5-1 and TRBJ1-2; D remains ambiguous. V was shortened by 7 bases and J by 4 bases, with 17 bases between the two germline ends. From germline, CDR1 is SGHRS and CDR2 YFSETQ. This CDR3 is 14 amino acids long.

This clone was observed a few times. This chain connects TRBV15 to TRBJ2-7; the match to TRBD1 covers 7 bases. Germline-derived CDR1 and CDR2 are LNHNV and YYDKDF (reference sequence). This CDR3 is 12 amino acids long. V was pared by 8 bases and J by 0 bases, with 1 base of the junction left unmatched. The CDR3 DNA follows: TGTGCCACCGGGACAGACTCCTACGAGCAGTACTTC. Amino acid sequence: CATGTDSYEQYF.

The V call is TRBV28, the J call TRBJ1-4; D might be TRBD1 (6 bases). CDR1 and CDR2 from the germline V gene are MDHEN and SYDVKM. The CDR3 loop spans 13 amino acids. V lost 7 bases and J lost 8, with 14 bases in between. The CDR3 nucleotides are TGTGCCAGCACTCCGGGGGCAGGAGAAAAACTGTTTTTT. As protein: CASTPGAGEKLFF.

This clone showed up just a few times. The V and J genes are TRBV7-2 and TRBJ1-6; D might be TRBD1 (5 bases). The CDR3 totals 16 residues. Trimming took off 1 base at V and 2 bases at J, with 9 bases between the two ends. CDR1 is SGHTA, CDR2 FQGNSA, per germline. The CDR3 loop reads CASSLEGVAYNSPLHF. CDR3 sequence (DNA): TGTGCCAGCAGCTTAGAAGGGGTAGCCTATAATTCACCCCTCCACTTT.

The J gene is TRBJ1-3, the V gene TRBV5-5; possibly TRBD1 for D (6 bases). V was trimmed by 2 bases and J by 3 bases, leaving 9 bases between them. This CDR3 contains 14 residues. In germline, CDR1 is SGHKS, CDR2 YYEKEE (reference sequence). The CDR3 region has the DNA TGTGCCAGCAGCTTTGAGACAGGTGGAAACACCATATATTTT. Translating gives CASSFETGGNTIYF.

This clone was seen only once. J is TRBJ2-1 and V is TRBV27; 10 nucleotides agree with TRBD2. Germline V gene data show CDR1 as MNHEY and CDR2 as SMNVEV (reference sequence). The ends lost 0 bases at V and 9 bases at J; junction bases unmatched: 11. The CDR3 extends over 17 amino acids. The CDR3 nucleotides are TGTGCCAGCAGTTTATCGGGTAGCGGGGGGAAGCGGGGTGAGCAGTTCTTC. As protein: CASSLSGSGGKRGEQFF.

This clone was detected once. The chain has TRBV10-3 and TRBJ1-6; TRBD1 agrees at 7 bases. Germline CDR1 ENHRY, CDR2 SYGVKD. This CDR3 has 15 amino acids. Trimming cost V 5 bases and J 7 bases; bases outside gene matches: 8. The CDR3 loop reads CAISTTVGGNSPLHF. CDR3 bases: TGTGCCATCAGTACCACGGTAGGGGGCAATTCACCCCTCCACTTT.

The chain carries TRBV4-1 and TRBJ1-2, with 7 bases identical to TRBD1. This CDR3 comprises 13 residues. The germline V gene has CDR1 MGHRA and CDR2 YSYEKL. The ends lost 5 bases at V and 8 bases at J; junction bases unmatched: 8. In DNA, the CDR3 is TGCGCCAGCAGCGCTACAGGGGAGCGGGGCTACACCTTC. Its protein is CASSATGERGYTF.

V and J are TRBV5-1 and TRBJ2-2, with D unclear. CDR1 SGHRS and CDR2 YFSETQ come from the germline V gene. The CDR3 covers 13 residues. V dropped 0 bases and J dropped 4 bases, with 4 bases sitting between them. The CDR3 sequence is CASSLVGTGELFF. CDR3 coding DNA: TGCGCCAGCAGCTTGGTTGGCACCGGGGAGCTGTTTTTT.

The J gene is TRBJ1-2, the V gene TRBV11-2, with a possible D match to TRBD1 (5 bases). The ends were cut back, 5 bases at V and 1 base at J, with 8 bases in the middle. Germline-derived CDR1 and CDR2 are SGHAT and FQNNGV. This CDR3 comprises 13 residues. The CDR3 nucleotides are TGTGCCAGCAGCCCGGACAATAACTATGGCTACACCTTC. Translation: CASSPDNNYGYTF. The full variable domain, its missing parts supplied by reference TRBV11-2 and TRBJ1-2, is EAGVAQSPRYKIIEKRQSVAFWCNPISGHATLYWYQQILGQGPKLLIQFQNNGVVDDSQLPKDRFSAERLKGVDSTLKIQPAKLEDSAVYLCASSPDNNYGYTFGSGTRLTVV.

The chain carries TRBV5-8 and TRBJ1-1, with D uncertain. The germline CDR1 and CDR2 sequences are SGHTS and YDEGEE. The CDR3 sequence is 14 residues long. Between the trimmed V and J ends, which lost 4 bases and 3 bases, there was a span of 13 bases. CDR3 sequence reads: CASSTLWGDTEAFF. For the CDR3, the DNA is TGTGCCAGCAGCACCTTGTGGGGAGACACTGAAGCTTTCTTT.

The J gene is TRBJ1-4, the V gene TRBV4-2; TRBD1 matches 10 bases. This CDR3 comprises 14 residues. The V gene's germline CDR1 is LGHNA and CDR2 YNFKEQ. Trimming took 5 bases from V and 8 from J; bases not matched to a gene: 5. The CDR3 loop is CASSDPGQGEKLFF. CDR3 bases: TGTGCCAGCAGCGACCCGGGACAGGGGGAAAAACTGTTTTTT.

In nucleotides, the CDR3 is TGCAGTGCTGCGGAGTACAATGAGCAGTTCTTC. This encodes CSAAEYNEQFF. This chain links TRBV20-1 with TRBJ2-1; no definite D call. The CDR3 totals 11 residues. Germline values: CDR1 DFQATT, CDR2 SNEGSKA (reference sequence). Trimming stripped 5 bases from V and 4 bases from J, with 6 bases between.

V usage is TRBV3-1 (or the pseudogene TRBV3-2) and J usage is TRBJ2-7, with TRBD1 as a possible D gene (6 bases). The V gene's germline CDR1 is LGHDT and CDR2 YNNKEL (reference sequence). The germline V and J ends were trimmed by 1 base and 0 bases, with 7 bases remaining between them. The CDR3 is 14 amino acids. In nucleotides, the CDR3 is TGTGCCAGCAGCCAAGGGACAGCCTCCTACGAGCAGTACTTC. Its protein product is CASSQGTASYEQYF.

The chain carries TRBV5-1 and TRBJ1-2, with D possibly TRBD1 on 6 matching bases. The V gene's germline CDR1 is SGHRS and CDR2 YFSETQ. CDR3 size: 15 residues. Trimming stripped 4 bases from V and 0 bases from J, with 13 bases between. CDR3 loop: CASSTYRDTNYGYTF. CDR3 DNA sequence: TGCGCCAGCAGCACTTACAGGGATACTAACTATGGCTACACCTTC.

The chain is built from TRBV5-5 and TRBJ1-2; no reliable D call. CDR3 length: 14 residues. Per the germline V gene, CDR1 is SGHKS and CDR2 is YYEKEE (reference sequence). Deletions cut 0 bases from V and 4 bases from J, with 10 bases between. For the CDR3, the DNA is TGTGCCAGCAGCTTGGAAAGTTACGGCTATGGCTACACCTTC. This sequence encodes CASSLESYGYGYTF.